Following are 5 T cell receptor beta chains from one sample sequenced in a study of T cell repertoires in cytomegalovirus infection. TCRdb itself ran the reads through MiXCR, one entry per CDR3 protein. The table includes around 530,000 distinct CDR3 sequences, approximately 26% detected once. The sample comprised PBMCs. These receptors all stem from a human donor in good health (CMV status not recorded). Some clones in this sample may be carry-over from other donors' samples.

In this sample, this clonotype turned up a few times. This chain links TRBV18 with TRBJ2-1, with TRBD2 matching over 13 bases. Germline V lookup: CDR1 KGHSH, CDR2 LQKENI. The CDR3 runs 15 residues. Germline trimming cut 8 bases from V and 8 bases from J; bases unmatched to any gene: 9. CDR3 region: CASQRTSGSSDEQFF. DNA for the CDR3: TGTGCCAGCCAAAGGACTAGCGGGAGTAGCGATGAGCAGTTCTTC.

The chain links TRBV19 to TRBJ1-2; D is possibly TRBD1 (6 bases). Germline V lookup: CDR1 LNHDA, CDR2 SQIVND (reference sequence). The CDR3 is made up of 14 amino acids. The V gene lost 6 bases and the J gene lost 7 bases, with 18 bases spanning the gap. CDR3 region: CASRIGPQGRGYTF. CDR3 DNA: TGTGCCAGTAGAATTGGGCCACAGGGTCGTGGCTACACCTTC.

There are many counts of this clonotype. Here the CDR3 reads CASSSETGRDGFNYGYTF. The CDR3 bases are TGTGCCAGCAGCTCGGAAACAGGGAGGGATGGGTTTAACTATGGCTACACCTTC. The chain combines TRBV7-9 with TRBJ1-2, with TRBD1 as a possible D gene (6 bases). The V and J ends lost 4 bases and 1 base respectively, with 22 bases between them. The CDR3 length is 18 residues. Germline CDR1 and CDR2: SEHNR and FQNEAQ (reference sequence).

The chain joins TRBV6-5 to TRBJ2-1; TRBD2 agrees at 9 bases. The CDR3 length is 15 residues. Germline CDR1 reads MNHEY; CDR2 reads SVGAGI. Trimming cost V 4 bases and J 6 bases; bases outside gene matches: 7. CDR3 nucleotide sequence: TGTGCCAGCAGTTTTACTAGCGGGCGGGGCAATGAGCAGTTCTTC. Its translation: CASSFTSGRGNEQFF.

This clonotype turned up a few times. This chain uses TRBV12-3 or TRBV12-4 with TRBJ2-7; tentatively, D is TRBD1 (6 bases). There are 12 residues in the CDR3. V was clipped by 6 bases and J by 2 bases, with 8 bases between them. Here the CDR3 DNA reads TGTGCCAGCAGGACAGGTCCCTACGAGCAGTACTTC. Residues: CASRTGPYEQYF.